This TCR beta chain came from a study of cytomegalovirus exposure and HLA in healthy donors (dated 2017 in TCRdb). Background on the whole study: An earlier analysis of several hundred of the donors reported 276 Gb of sequence data and some 120 million unique TCR beta sequences from about 179 million T cells. An early release covering roughly 640 HLA-typed donors comprised roughly 300 gigabases of sequencing data and tens of millions of unique TCR sequences. Among the approximately 430 genotyped donors, approximately 77% belonged to the genetic ancestry cluster associated with self-reported Caucasian donors. The aim of the study was to test whether cataloging public T cell receptors could identify signatures of past pathogen exposure. The T cell repertoires of some 700 subjects were profiled by immunosequencing and related to cytomegalovirus serostatus. Besides the first cohort of more than 650 subjects, a separate validation cohort made up of 120 or so different subjects was used. To predict cytomegalovirus infection status, the study brought together high-throughput TCR immunosequencing, statistical association of individual TCRs with disease status, and machine learning. In a later analysis, previously published TCR beta repertoires from about 670 donors were re-analyzed and high-resolution HLA genotyping was added so that TCR occurrence patterns could be studied. The later analysis used no new phenotypic data to find candidate immune exposures, relying instead on TCR beta sequences and their occurrence across donors. An earlier analysis of fewer than 750 of the donors used high-throughput TCR beta sequencing to judge whether each TCR beta V gene segment behaved as functional or pseudogenic. Donor age, sex, ethnicity and CMV serostatus were collected together with the repertoire data. Genome-wide SNP genotypes for about 60% of the roughly 670 donors were used in a later genetic analysis, which treated that subset as a discovery cohort. Every discovery cohort repertoire had been produced on one sequencing platform. HLA typing covered class I and class II loci at four-digit resolution. Typing coverage varied by locus: roughly 620-640 donors for A, B, C, DRB1 and DQB1; 500 to 550 for DQA1; 606 for DPA1; 450 to 480 for DPB1. About 5 DR-DQ haplotypes were handled as single units for association and clustering, since linkage in the cohort was strong. On average, roughly 200,000 unique TCR beta nucleotide sequences were sequenced per donor among 350 to 400 genotyped donors of the cohort, with approximately 18% of those sequences being non-productive.

In total, around 600 healthy bone marrow donors made up the cohort. All cohort members were sampled while nominally healthy, although unrecorded immune exposures were likely present. The donor was CMV seronegative and belonged to the group of several hundred seronegative cohort members. A peripheral blood sample was collected from each donor, and TCR beta sequencing was performed on peripheral blood mononuclear cells. Genomic DNA extraction from the blood cell samples was performed with the Qiagen DNeasy Blood Extraction Kit. Results and caveats for the whole study, not just this receptor: A later analysis found that HLA-associated TCR beta chains were more clonally expanded and had lower generation probabilities than equally common non-associated chains. A total of 150 or so TCR beta chains were listed by the study as associated with cytomegalovirus. Because counts were too low, about 18 rarely observed V segments, including chromosome 9 orphons, were left out of the earlier analysis of 500 to 750 of the donors. Immune exposure information for the cohort was limited to CMV serostatus. In a later analysis, TCR association rates were found to vary across HLA loci, with the most associated TCRs seen for DRB1 alleles and the fewest for HLA-C alleles. Across donors, most TCR sequences were observed very rarely, whereas some public TCRs were present in many individuals. Roughly uniform sequencing depth across donors was assumed in presence/absence analyses, although this assumption may not hold. Broadly in line with IMGT annotations, most TCR beta V segments showed up in productive rearrangements about 87% or about 30% of the time in an earlier analysis of around 550 of the donors. Some IMGT-functional V segments, including TRBV6-2 and TRBV6-3, could not be distinguished by the 87-base-pair reads and were therefore excluded. The authors suggested that the approach could potentially be extended to other disease states and immunological phenotypes. Only TCR beta chains were sequenced in this cohort, and the absence of alpha or paired-chain data limited detectable features. Assigning TCR associations to individual alleles was difficult when HLA alleles, especially DR and DQ, strongly co-occurred. HLA typing was unavailable for some donors at each locus, so association tests used only the typed subset. Most CMV-associated TCR beta chains appeared to be HLA-restricted in a later analysis, and the HLA associations seemed to be driven largely by CMV exposure. Linkage disequilibrium might explain the correlated functional status among segregating V segments, but an unknown experimental factor could not be ruled out. A few of the identified cytomegalovirus-associated TCR beta chains were confirmed in vitro to be specific for cytomegalovirus antigens. Cytomegalovirus status was reported to be diagnosed by the classifier with high specificity and sensitivity in both the original and validation cohorts. A further reported finding was that TCR beta sequences accurately predicted the HLA-A and HLA-B alleles for most subjects in the first cohort. An association between a missense DCLRE1C variant and V-gene and J-gene trimming of TCR beta chains was found in a later genetic analysis and replicated in an independent cohort. In a later analysis, 16,951 TCR beta sequences were associated with specific HLA alleles at a false discovery rate of 0.05. Several of the top co-occurrence clusters appeared to be linked to parvovirus B19, influenza, CMV and Epstein-Barr virus, according to a later analysis. A later genetic analysis reported fewer N-insertions in productive TCRs among donors in an Asian-associated ancestry cluster than the approximately 700-donor mean. A group of highly shared sequence variants was considered likely to be a technical artifact of the sequencing pipeline.

Trimming accounts for 3 bases at V and 3 bases at J, while the number of junction bases matched to no gene is 13. The CDR3 runs 19 residues from the cysteine to the phenylalanine. The only DNA kept is the CDR3, 57 bases in frame from the first base. For CDR1 and CDR2, the germline V gene lists KGHSH and LQKENI. To note about this clone: This receptor's antigen is unknown. No base quality values were provided; no much bigger clone lies one nucleotide off.

To prepare the library, the immunoSEQ multiplex PCR assay was applied. For the multiplex PCR, a mixture combining 60 forward primers for TCR Vbeta segments and 13 reverse primers for TCR Jbeta segments was used. The CDR3 region of rearranged TCR beta genes was amplified from genomic DNA with a multiplex PCR assay. On the Illumina HiSeq System, the amplified TCR beta libraries were sequenced as 87-base-pair reads. As for the authors' bioinformatics: Across the 600 to 700 repertoires, a later analysis counted 80 million or so unique TCR beta chains, 8.5 million to 12 million of which were shared by at least two donors. A nearest-neighbor algorithm error-corrected the raw reads and collapsed the reads into unique sequences, merging closely related sequences to remove PCR and sequencing errors. CDR3 sequences were aligned to IMGT reference sequences to assign V, D and J gene segments. For a sequence to be retained, a match of at least six nucleotides to both a V gene segment and a J gene segment was required. A rearrangement counted as productive if the CDR3 had no stop codons and remained in frame with V and J, and every other rearrangement counted as non-productive. CDR3 was defined according to IMGT convention as the region running from the second conserved V-encoded cysteine to the conserved J-encoded phenylalanine. In an earlier analysis of around 540 of the donors, sequences lacking an unambiguous match to a single V gene segment were excluded. In an earlier analysis of roughly 500 of the donors, V segments were called functional above 56.7% productive rearrangements and were called segregating when the between-donor standard deviation exceeded 5%. To diagnose cytomegalovirus status from the catalog of TCR beta chain sequences, a statistical classification framework was built. A later analysis assigned V and J genes by comparing TCR nucleotide sequences with IMGT/GENE-DB human TR gene sequences. A later analysis assigned CDR3 sequences and most-parsimonious VDJ recombination scenarios with the TCRdist pipeline. In a later analysis, each TCR beta chain was defined by its CDR3 amino acid sequence together with its V-gene family, and reads without a unique V-gene family were excluded. In a later analysis, 450 to 600 highly shared, low-generation-probability nucleotide sequences were removed to address suspected cross-contamination and a sequencing artifact. In a later analysis, a clonal expansion index for each public chain was calculated from normalized within-repertoire ranks of inferred template counts. In a later analysis, generation probabilities were computed with a VDJ recombination model fitted to out-of-frame rearrangements, and the resulting probabilities were checked against IGoR. In a later analysis, TCR-TCR, TCR-HLA and TCR-CMV co-occurrence was scored with hypergeometric tests, and a repertoire-size bias correction was applied to TCR pairs. In a later analysis, false discovery rates were estimated by permuting HLA or CMV assignments 20 times. A later analysis grouped co-occurring TCRs with DBSCAN, adding TCRdist sequence similarity when clustering within HLA-allele-positive subsets. For co-occurrence clustering, repertoires with fewer than 30,000 or more than 120,000 public chains were excluded, along with roughly 5 repertoires with anomalous nucleotide sharing. TCRdb stores this immuneACCESS table with in-frame sequences only. Part of the clones is absent; in the studies checked, under half of the shortfall reflects unresolved V genes, and no reason is known for the rest. The V and J calls and the clone size are those of that table, but D and trimming were determined from the DNA. Present in this sample are fewer than 200,000 clones, roughly four fifths of which were seen just once. The ten top clones hold 1.6% of the sample.

The specimen sequenced was PBMCs. The chain was built from TRBV18 and TRBJ2-1; 11 bases in the middle match TRBD2. This TCR derives from a man aged 50 to 60 in good health and CMV-seronegative. The CDR3 has the sequence CASSPLLTSGTSSYNEQFF. The base sequence is TGTGCCAGCTCACCCCTTCTGACTAGCGGGACATCCAGCTACAATGAGCAGTTCTTC.